These T cell receptor beta chains were read from a single sample in a study of cytomegalovirus exposure and HLA in healthy donors. Method: immunoSEQ multiplex PCR; TCRdb's copy keeps in-frame clones and lacks some. The data show about 150,000 clones, about 77% seen once. Sequenced input: PBMCs. The receptor set was obtained from a male donor in good health and CMV-seronegative. CDR3s include the opening cysteine and the closing phenylalanine or tryptophan. The order of the fields is clone size, V gene, J gene, D gene, CDR3 DNA, CDR3 protein. The D gene is left open where the match is weak. A clone size is listed for some rows: how often the clone was seen (once, few, many), or a class if it is expanded.

few,TRBV5-1,TRBJ1-4,NA,TGCGCCAGCAGCTCCGCACAGTTGGATGAAAAACTGTTTTTT,CASSSAQLDEKLFF
NA,TRBV7-9,TRBJ2-3,TRBD2,TGTGCCACCCAAGGACTAGCGGGAGGAGCAGATACGCAGTATTTT,CATQGLAGGADTQYF
NA,TRBV11-3,TRBJ2-3,TRBD2,TGTGCCAGCAGTTCAACTAGCGGGCATACAGATACGCAGTATTTT,CASSSTSGHTDTQYF
NA,TRBV7-9,TRBJ1-1,NA,TGTGCCAGCAGCCCCCCTCGACGGGAACGGGAAGCTTTCTTT,CASSPPRREREAFF
NA,TRBV9,TRBJ1-2,NA,TGTGCCAGCCCTAGGGGGGGGCAAATCTATGGCTACACCTTC,CASPRGGQIYGYTF
few,TRBV15,TRBJ2-3,TRBD2,TGTGCCACCAGCAGAGGACCGGGGGGATTAGATACGCAGTATTTT,CATSRGPGGLDTQYF
NA,TRBV7-2,TRBJ2-7,TRBD1,TGTGCCAGCAGCTTACCCGGGACAGGGAAAGCCTACGAGCAGTACTTC,CASSLPGTGKAYEQYF
NA,TRBV29-1,TRBJ2-7,NA,TGCAGCGCGACAGCTAACTACGAGCAGTACTTC,CSATANYEQYF
NA,TRBV5-1,TRBJ1-4,TRBD1,TGCGCCAGCAGCTCGGACTCAGGGGGTCAGGAAAAACTGTTTTTT,CASSSDSGGQEKLFF
NA,TRBV25-1,TRBJ2-7,TRBD1,TGTGCCAGCAGTGAGGACAGGGGCTACGAGCAGTACTTC,CASSEDRGYEQYF
NA,TRBV6-1,TRBJ2-1,NA,TGTGCCAGCAGTGAAGCGCTTCTGTTGGCAAAGTACAATGAGCAGTTCTTC,CASSEALLLAKYNEQFF
NA,TRBV5-6,TRBJ2-3,NA,TGTGCCAGCAGCTTGGGGGACTCCAGCACAGATACGCAGTATTTT,CASSLGDSSTDTQYF
NA,TRBV4-2,TRBJ2-7,NA,TGTGCCAGCAGCCAAGCGCTAGCACCCTACGAGCAGTACTTC,CASSQALAPYEQYF
NA,TRBV5-1,TRBJ2-5,TRBD2,TGCGCCAGCAGCCCCGGACTGACCGGACTAGCGGAGGGGGTGGGGACCCAGTACTTC,CASSPGLTGLAEGVGTQYF
NA,TRBV9,TRBJ2-1,NA,TGTGCCAGCAGCGTAGCGGATATATTAGCGTCCAATGAGCAGTTCTTC,CASSVADILASNEQFF
NA,TRBV6-1,TRBJ1-2,NA,TGTGCCAGCAGTGGACCGACAGGAACCTACAACTATGGCTACACCTTC,CASSGPTGTYNYGYTF
NA,TRBV27,TRBJ1-5,TRBD1,TGTGCCAGCAGTTTACCCTACTCGGACAGGAAGAATCAGCCACAGCATTTT,CASSLPYSDRKNQPQHF
NA,TRBV5-1,TRBJ2-1,TRBD2,TGCGCCAGCAGCCGACTAGCGGGGGCCTCCTACAATGAGCAGTTCTTC,CASSRLAGASYNEQFF
NA,TRBV19,TRBJ1-3,NA,TGTGCCAGTAGGAGCACAGGGACTGGAAACACCATATATTTT,CASRSTGTGNTIYF
NA,TRBV5-1,TRBJ2-5,TRBD2,TGCGCCAGCAGCTTCAGGGGAATAGGTGCGGGGGGCTCCCAAGAGACCCAGTACTTC,CASSFRGIGAGGSQETQYF